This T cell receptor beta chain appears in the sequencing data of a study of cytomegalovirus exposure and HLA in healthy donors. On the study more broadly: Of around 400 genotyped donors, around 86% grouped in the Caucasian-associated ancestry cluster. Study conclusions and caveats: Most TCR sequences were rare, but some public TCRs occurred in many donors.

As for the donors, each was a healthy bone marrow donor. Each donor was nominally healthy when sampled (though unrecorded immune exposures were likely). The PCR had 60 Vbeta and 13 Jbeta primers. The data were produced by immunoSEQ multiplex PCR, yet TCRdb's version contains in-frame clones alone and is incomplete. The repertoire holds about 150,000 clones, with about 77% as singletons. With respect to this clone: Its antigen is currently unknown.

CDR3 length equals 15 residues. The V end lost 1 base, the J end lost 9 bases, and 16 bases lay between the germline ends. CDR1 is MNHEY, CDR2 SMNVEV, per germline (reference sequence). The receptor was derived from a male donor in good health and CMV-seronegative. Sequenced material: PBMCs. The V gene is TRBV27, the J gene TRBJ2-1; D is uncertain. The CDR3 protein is CASSLFELRGGEQFF. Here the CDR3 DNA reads TGTGCCAGCAGTTTATTCGAGCTCCGAGGCGGTGAGCAGTTCTTC.